These 17 T cell receptor beta chains share one sample of origin, sequenced in a study of beta chain features in type 1 diabetes. The entirety of the isolated RNA underwent reverse transcription, so expressed TCRB transcripts were sequenced. Method: immunoSEQ multiplex PCR; TCRdb's copy keeps in-frame clones and lacks some. The sample yields hundreds of thousands of clones, around 16% seen once. The specimen was naive CD4+ T cells from blood. These receptors all come from a man between 18 and 35 years old in good health.

Only a few counts were recorded for this clone. The rearrangement joins TRBV6-5 to TRBJ2-5; 7 positions match TRBD1. CDR3 length: 16 amino acids. V shed 1 base, J shed 1 base, and the junction held 6 bases outside the gene matches. CDR1 and CDR2 from the germline V gene are MNHEY and SVGAGI. This chain's CDR3 is CASSYLGQRSQETQYF. CDR3 nucleotide sequence: TGTGCCAGCAGTTACTTGGGACAGCGGTCCCAAGAGACCCAGTACTTC.

The rearrangement joins TRBV5-1 to TRBJ2-1; D remains ambiguous. V was clipped by 0 bases and J by 7 bases, with 14 bases between them. Germline assignment: CDR1 SGHRS and CDR2 YFSETQ. This CDR3 has 15 amino acids. In DNA form, the CDR3 reads TGCGCCAGCAGCTTGGCACTTACCTCCGGGAATGAGCAGTTCTTC. Its protein is CASSLALTSGNEQFF.

V usage is TRBV25-1 and J usage is TRBJ2-1, with D possibly being TRBD1 (6 bases). The V and J ends lost 6 bases and 9 bases respectively, with 15 bases between them. The germline V gene has CDR1 MGHDK and CDR2 SYGVNS. This CDR3 region has 13 residues. CDR3 residues: CASSQQGSGEQFF. The CDR3 nucleotides read TGTGCCAGCAGCCAACAGGGTTCAGGTGAGCAGTTCTTC.

The CDR3: CASRAESSYNEQFF. The CDR3 nucleotides are TGTGCCAGCCGAGCGGAGAGCTCCTACAATGAGCAGTTCTTC. V gene TRBV19 combines with J gene TRBJ2-1; possibly TRBD2 for D (5 bases). The V and J ends lost 9 bases and 0 bases respectively, with 12 bases between them. Germline CDR1 is LNHDA and CDR2 is SQIVND (reference sequence). The CDR3 has 14 amino acids.

The chain couples TRBV10-3 to TRBJ1-4; TRBD1 matches at 8 bases. The V segment lost 6 bases and the J segment 1 base; nucleotides outside the gene matches: 1. The CDR3 contains 14 residues. Germline V gives CDR1 ENHRY, CDR2 SYGVKD. This CDR3 reads CAIRGQGTNEKLFF. CDR3 bases: TGTGCCATCAGAGGACAGGGAACTAATGAAAAACTGTTTTTT.

This clone was picked up a small number of times. The CDR3 nucleotides are TGTGCCAGCAGTTTAGCGGGAGGGGAGACCCAGTACTTC. This translates into CASSLAGGETQYF. V is TRBV28 and J is TRBJ2-5; 9 bases fit TRBD2. After removal of 2 bases from V and 5 bases from J, the junction contained 0 bases not matched to a gene. The CDR3 totals 13 residues. Germline V CDR1 and CDR2: MDHEN, SYDVKM.

This clone was found a few times. The CDR3 DNA reads as TGTGCCAGCAGTTACTCCCGGACAGAGAAGTACTTC. Translation: CASSYSRTEKYF. V usage is TRBV6-6 and J usage is TRBJ2-7; D may be TRBD1 (6 bases). Germline CDR1 is MNHNY and CDR2 is SVGAGI (reference sequence). The CDR3 extends over 12 amino acids. V was trimmed by 0 bases and J by 11 bases, leaving 11 bases between them.

This clone was detected only a few times. V gene TRBV5-6 combines with J gene TRBJ1-3; D call uncertain. Germline V gene sequence: CDR1 SGHDT, CDR2 YYEEEE. The CDR3 loop spans 14 amino acids. V lost 5 bases and J 2 bases, leaving 11 bases between the germline ends. The CDR3 reads CASSRDITGNTIYF. The CDR3, as DNA: TGTGCCAGCAGTCGAGACATTACTGGAAACACCATATATTTT.

This clone has a handful of counts. This rearrangement joins TRBV2 to TRBJ1-3; D remains unclear. V was cut by 4 bases and J by 0 bases, with 10 bases left in between. This CDR3 contains 15 residues. Germline V gene sequence: CDR1 SNHLY, CDR2 FYNNEI. CDR3 amino acids: CASSVEWSSGNTIYF. CDR3 nucleotides: TGTGCCAGCAGTGTTGAGTGGAGCTCTGGAAACACCATATATTTT. The variable domain in full, completed from reference TRBV2 and TRBJ1-3, reads EPEVTQTPSHQVTQMGQEVILRCVPISNHLYFYWYRQILGQKVEFLVSFYNNEISEKSEIFDDQFSVERPDGSNFTLKIRSTKLEDSAMYFCASSVEWSSGNTIYFGEGSWLTVV.

The rearrangement uses TRBV6-1 and TRBJ2-7; D is unclear. V dropped 0 bases and J dropped 4 bases, with 4 bases sitting between them. Germline V CDR1 and CDR2: MNHNS, SASEGT. This CDR3 has 12 residues. The DNA of the CDR3 is TGTGCCAGCAGTGAAGCGGTTTACGAGCAGTACTTC. Translation: CASSEAVYEQYF.

This clone has just a few counts. The V and J genes are TRBV28 and TRBJ2-4; D is unresolved. Trimming removed 3 bases from V and 2 bases from J, with 8 bases in between. Germline V gene data show CDR1 as MDHEN and CDR2 as SYDVKM. The CDR3 contains 14 residues. CDR3 residues: CASSLGGTKNIQYF. The CDR3, as DNA: TGTGCCAGCAGTTTGGGCGGAACCAAAAACATTCAGTACTTC.

The sample holds a few counts of this clone. V usage is TRBV7-2 and J usage is TRBJ2-7; TRBD2 is a possible D gene (6 bases). Germline values: CDR1 SGHTA, CDR2 FQGNSA. The CDR3 consists of 15 residues. V dropped 1 base and J dropped 5 bases, with 15 bases sitting between them. CDR3 DNA sequence: TGTGCCAGCAGCTTAGAGGCGGGGCAGTCCCACGAGCAGTACTTC. Its protein product is CASSLEAGQSHEQYF. Using reference TRBV7-2 and TRBJ2-7 for the parts outside the CDR3, the full variable domain is GAGVSQSPSNKVTEKGKDVELRCDPISGHTALYWYRQSLGQGLEFLIYFQGNSAPDKSGLPSDRFSAERTGGSVSTLTIQRTQQEDSAVYLCASSLEAGQSHEQYFGPGTRLTVT.

The chain employs TRBV29-1 and TRBJ1-4, with unresolved D. The CDR3 sequence is 13 residues long. Per germline, CDR1 SQVTM and CDR2 ANQGSEA. V lost 4 bases, J lost 2 bases, and 8 bases lay in between. The CDR3 loop reads CSVAGMTNEKLFF. The CDR3 DNA follows: TGCAGCGTTGCGGGGATGACTAATGAAAAACTGTTTTTT.

This chain connects TRBV19 to TRBJ2-1; no firm D call. Germline-derived CDR1 and CDR2 are LNHDA and SQIVND (reference sequence). This CDR3 spans 15 amino acids. V was clipped by 7 bases and J by 9 bases, with 22 bases between them. The CDR3 bases are TGTGCCAGTACGTTTCGAATGACGACGTGGAGTGAGCAGTTCTTC. It codes for CASTFRMTTWSEQFF.

This clone has a handful of counts. This chain links TRBV6-6 with TRBJ1-1; a weak D match, TRBD1 (5 bases). V was pared by 8 bases and J by 6 bases, with 13 bases between. Germline-derived CDR1 and CDR2 are MNHNY and SVGAGI (reference sequence). The CDR3 runs to 12 residues. The CDR3 DNA is TGTGCCAGCCATCCCGGGGGGGCTGAAGCTTTCTTT. It codes for CASHPGGAEAFF.

This clone was seen more than once but under ten times. This chain connects TRBV29-1 to TRBJ2-5; 9 nucleotides line up with TRBD1. The J call may be faulty, since TRBJ2-7 better matches the DNA end. CDR1 is SQVTM and CDR2 is ANQGSEA in the germline V gene. The CDR3 sequence is 13 residues long. The CDR3 loop is CSASRTGAHEQYF. The CDR3 coding sequence is TGCAGCGCCTCCCGGACAGGGGCCCACGAGCAGTACTTC.

About this clone: In the same sample, other DNA sequences code for this CDR3. The rearrangement links TRBV4-1 to TRBJ1-2, with TRBD1 identical over 7 bases. This CDR3 has 15 amino acids. The V and J ends lost 5 bases and 7 bases, in that order; junction bases with no gene match: 13. The germline V gene has CDR1 MGHRA and CDR2 YSYEKL. CDR3 DNA sequence: TGCGCCAGCAGCAGGACAGGCCCGCTAAAAGGTGGCTACACCTTC. Translating gives CASSRTGPLKGGYTF.